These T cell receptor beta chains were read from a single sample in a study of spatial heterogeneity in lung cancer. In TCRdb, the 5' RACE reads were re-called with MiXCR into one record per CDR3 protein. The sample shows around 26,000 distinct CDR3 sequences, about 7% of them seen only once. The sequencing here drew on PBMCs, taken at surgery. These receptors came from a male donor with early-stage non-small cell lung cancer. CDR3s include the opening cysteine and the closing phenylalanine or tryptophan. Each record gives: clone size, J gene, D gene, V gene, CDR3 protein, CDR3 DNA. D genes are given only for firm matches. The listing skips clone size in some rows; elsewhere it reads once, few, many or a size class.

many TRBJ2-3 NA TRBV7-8 CASSLYGGTAPDTQYF TGTGCCAGCAGCTTATATGGGGGGACGGCCCCTGATACGCAGTATTTT
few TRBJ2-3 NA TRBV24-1 CATSDFPDTQYF TGTGCCACCAGTGATTTCCCAGATACGCAGTATTTT
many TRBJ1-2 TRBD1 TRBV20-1 CSAPDRGSHGYTF TGCAGTGCTCCAGACAGGGGGAGCCATGGCTACACCTTC
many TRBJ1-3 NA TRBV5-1 CASSLDGSSGNTIYF TGCGCCAGCAGCTTGGACGGGAGCTCTGGAAACACCATATATTTT
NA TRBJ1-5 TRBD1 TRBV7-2 CASSSRQGQDQPQHF TGTGCCAGCAGCTCCCGACAGGGACAAGATCAGCCCCAGCATTTT
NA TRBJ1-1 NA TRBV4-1 CASSQEAGMNTEAFF TGCGCCAGCAGCCAAGAGGCAGGAATGAACACTGAAGCTTTCTTT
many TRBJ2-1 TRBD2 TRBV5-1 CASRGLAGEHNEQFF TGCGCCAGCAGGGGACTAGCGGGGGAACACAATGAGCAGTTCTTC
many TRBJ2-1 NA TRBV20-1 CSATGSSYNEQFF TGCAGTGCTACCGGATCCTCCTACAATGAGCAGTTCTTC
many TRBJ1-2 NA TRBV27 CASSLTGRYGYTF TGTGCCAGCAGTTTGACAGGTCGATATGGCTACACCTTC
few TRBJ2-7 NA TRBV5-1 CASSPTWGEQYF TGCGCCAGCAGCCCGACTTGGGGCGAGCAGTACTTC
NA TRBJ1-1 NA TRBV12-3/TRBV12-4 CASGARVPATAEAFF TGTGCCAGCGGAGCCAGGGTCCCCGCTACCGCTGAAGCTTTCTTT
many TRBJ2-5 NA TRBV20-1 CSAWGAGKETQYF TGCAGTGCTTGGGGGGCAGGGAAAGAGACCCAGTACTTC
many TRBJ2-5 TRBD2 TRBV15 CATSRSGGVETQYF TGTGCCACCAGCCGATCGGGGGGAGTGGAGACCCAGTACTTC
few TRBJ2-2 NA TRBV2 CASSRQNTGELFF TGTGCCAGCAGTCGACAGAACACCGGGGAGCTGTTTTTT
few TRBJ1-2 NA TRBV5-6 CASFRGSIYGYTF TGTGCCAGCTTCCGGGGCTCGATCTATGGCTACACCTTC
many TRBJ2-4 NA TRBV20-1 CSAIRLSGDIQYF TGCAGCGCTATTCGGTTGAGTGGAGACATTCAGTACTTC
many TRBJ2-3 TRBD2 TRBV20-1 CSALAGVGTDTQYF TGCAGTGCCCTAGCGGGAGTCGGCACAGATACGCAGTATTTT
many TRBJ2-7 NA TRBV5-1 CASSLNWGPYEQYF TGCGCCAGCAGCTTGAACTGGGGTCCCTACGAGCAGTACTTC
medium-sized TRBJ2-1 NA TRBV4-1 CASSQGRAYNEQFF TGCGCCAGCAGCCAAGGAAGGGCCTACAATGAGCAGTTCTTC
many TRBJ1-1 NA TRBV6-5 CASSYGPGRAFF TGTGCCAGCAGTTATGGCCCAGGGAGGGCTTTCTTT
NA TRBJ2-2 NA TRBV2 CASLSPRGGTGELFF TGTGCCTCCCTGAGCCCCAGGGGGGGTACCGGGGAGCTGTTTTTT
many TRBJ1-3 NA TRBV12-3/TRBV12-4 CASSLSGNTIYF TGTGCCAGCAGTCTCTCTGGAAACACCATATATTTT
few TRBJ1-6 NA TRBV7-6 CASGFLQNSPLHF TGTGCCAGCGGCTTCCTTCAGAATTCACCCCTCCACTTT
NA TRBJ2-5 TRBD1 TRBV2 CASRGQSRQETQYF TGTGCCAGCAGGGGACAGTCCCGTCAAGAGACCCAGTACTTC
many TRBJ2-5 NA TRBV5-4 CASSLTARQETQYF TGTGCCAGCAGCTTGACGGCGCGCCAAGAGACCCAGTACTTC
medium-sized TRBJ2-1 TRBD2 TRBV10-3 CAVRPGLAADEQFF TGTGCCGTAAGACCGGGACTAGCGGCCGATGAGCAGTTCTTC
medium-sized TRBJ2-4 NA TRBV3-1 CASSPLSGGAANIQYF TGTGCCAGCAGCCCCTTAAGTGGGGGCGCTGCCAACATTCAGTACTTC
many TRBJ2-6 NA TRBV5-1 CASSPRTPGANVLTF TGCGCCAGCAGCCCCAGGACACCCGGGGCCAACGTCCTGACTTTC
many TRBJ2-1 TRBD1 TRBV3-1 CASSQGTGTNEQFF TGTGCCAGCAGCCAGGGGACAGGGACCAATGAGCAGTTCTTC
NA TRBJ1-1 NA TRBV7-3 CASSLQEYTEAFF TGTGCCAGCAGCTTACAGGAATACACTGAAGCTTTCTTT
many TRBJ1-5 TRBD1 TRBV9 CASSPGQVNQPQHF TGTGCCAGCAGCCCCGGACAGGTAAATCAGCCCCAGCATTTT
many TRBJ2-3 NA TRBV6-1 CASNVVGTDTQYF TGTGCCAGTAACGTAGTTGGCACAGATACGCAGTATTTT
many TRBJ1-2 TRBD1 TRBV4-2 CASSQDLDRASFGYTF TGTGCCAGCAGCCAAGATCTGGACAGGGCGAGTTTTGGCTACACCTTC
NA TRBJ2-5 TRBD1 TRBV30 CVCRGQKETQYF TGTGTCTGTCGGGGACAGAAAGAGACCCAGTACTTC
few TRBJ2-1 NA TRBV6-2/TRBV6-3 CASSFRRNEQFF TGTGCCAGCAGTTTCCGGCGTAATGAGCAGTTCTTC
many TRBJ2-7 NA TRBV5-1 CASSLVGDYEQYF TGCGCCAGCAGCTTGGTGGGTGACTACGAGCAGTACTTC
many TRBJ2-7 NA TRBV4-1 CASSSLAGRRPSSYEQYF TGCGCCAGCAGCTCACTGGCCGGGCGTAGGCCGAGCTCCTACGAGCAGTACTTC
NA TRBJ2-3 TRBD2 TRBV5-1 CASSLDSSLAGGPDMQYF TGCGCCAGCAGCTTGGATTCCTCACTAGCGGGAGGGCCGGATATGCAGTATTTT
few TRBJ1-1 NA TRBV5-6 CASSFLGQNTEAFF TGTGCCAGCAGCTTTTTGGGACAGAACACTGAAGCTTTCTTT
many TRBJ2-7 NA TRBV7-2 CASSLAGRPDRYEQYF TGTGCCAGCAGCTTAGCGGGTCGGCCTGATCGCTACGAGCAGTACTTC
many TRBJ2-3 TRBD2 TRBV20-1 CSARATLAGGIDTQYF TGCAGTGCTAGAGCGACACTAGCGGGAGGGATAGATACGCAGTATTTT
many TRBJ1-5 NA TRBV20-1 CSSGSPRGEQPQHF TGCAGTTCTGGGTCCCCAAGGGGGGAACAGCCCCAGCATTTT
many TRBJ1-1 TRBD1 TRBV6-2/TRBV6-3 CASSDRGNTEAFF TGTGCCAGCAGTGACAGGGGTAACACTGAAGCTTTCTTT
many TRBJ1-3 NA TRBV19 CASNRRGRHSGNTIYF TGTGCCAGTAACAGGCGTGGACGCCACTCTGGAAACACCATATATTTT
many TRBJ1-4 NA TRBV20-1 CSAREGGGREKLFF TGCAGTGCTAGAGAGGGGGGAGGACGCGAAAAACTGTTTTTT
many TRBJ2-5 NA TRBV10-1 CASSESAGWETQYF TGCGCCAGCAGTGAGTCTGCGGGTTGGGAGACCCAGTACTTC
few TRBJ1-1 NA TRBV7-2 CASSFRWLADTEAFF TGTGCCAGCAGCTTCCGGTGGTTAGCGGACACTGAAGCTTTCTTT
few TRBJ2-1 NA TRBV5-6 CASSLRAEQFF TGTGCCAGCAGCTTGCGGGCTGAGCAGTTCTTC
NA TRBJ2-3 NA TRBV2 CASSDLPDTQYF TGTGCCAGCAGTGATCTTCCAGATACGCAGTATTTT
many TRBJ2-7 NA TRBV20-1 CSAQRGAGFYEQYF TGCAGTGCCCAACGAGGGGCCGGATTCTACGAGCAGTACTTC
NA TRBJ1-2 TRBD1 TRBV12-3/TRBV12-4 CASRGQGRYGYTF TGTGCCAGCAGAGGACAGGGTCGCTATGGCTACACCTTC
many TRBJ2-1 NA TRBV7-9 CASSFNGEVGNEQFF TGTGCCAGCAGCTTTAACGGGGAGGTAGGAAATGAGCAGTTCTTC